This T cell receptor beta chain came from a study of shared clonotypes between healthy human individuals. Turning to the study itself: CD4 naive and memory got three plates each, CD8 naive two, CD8 memory one. Study conclusions and caveats: Sharing of clonotypes among donors was expected to vary with sequencing depth.

Sequencing was performed with immunoSEQ multiplex PCR; in TCRdb, only in-frame clones are kept and a portion is missing. The table records 2 million to 2.5 million clones, 93% of them present only once. CD45RA+ naive and CD45RA-negative memory subsets were separated from CD4+ cells. From germline, CDR1 is MNHEY and CDR2 SVGAGI. Trimming took 0 bases from V and 1 from J; bases not matched to a gene: 5. This CDR3 is 16 amino acids long. Note on this clone: Its antigen remains unidentified.

The source is a man between 18 and 35 years old in good health. Some clones in this sample may be carry-over from other donors' samples. Sequencing was performed on naive CD4+ T cells from PBMCs. Indicated subset: CD45RA+ positively selected. The V call is TRBV6-5, the J call TRBJ2-5, with 7 bases identical to TRBD1. The CDR3 region has the DNA TGTGCCAGCAGTTACTCAAGGACAGGCGTCCAAGAGACCCAGTACTTC. It translates to CASSYSRTGVQETQYF.